This is a list of T cell receptor beta chains from one sample in a study of cytomegalovirus exposure and HLA in healthy donors. Clones were sequenced by immunoSEQ multiplex PCR, and TCRdb holds only the in-frame ones, with some missing. The sample records some 120,000 clones, around 81% being singletons. The sequenced sample was PBMCs. These receptors originate from a woman in her twenties or thirties in good health and CMV-seronegative. Both conserved end residues are trimmed from each CDR3.

CDR3 length: 13
J gene: TRBJ1-1
V gene: TRBV5-1
CDR3 protein: ASSLEAGWNTEAF

CDR3 length: 16
J gene: TRBJ2-1
V gene: TRBV13
CDR3 protein: ASSLGGLAESSYNEQF

CDR3 length: 13
J gene: TRBJ1-1
V gene: TRBV5-4
CDR3 protein: ASSLGGSTTTEAF

CDR3 length: 13
J gene: TRBJ1-5
V gene: TRBV2
CDR3 protein: ASTAGREVGQPQH

CDR3 length: 12
J gene: TRBJ2-7
V gene: TRBV7-9
CDR3 protein: ASSSDRVNYEQY

CDR3 length: 14
J gene: TRBJ2-7
V gene: TRBV10-2
CDR3 protein: ASSLNSGANSYEQY

CDR3 length: 13
J gene: TRBJ1-1
V gene: TRBV7-2
CDR3 protein: ASSRDAGGGTEAF

CDR3 length: 12
J gene: TRBJ2-2
V gene: TRBV19
CDR3 protein: ASGQGANTGELF

CDR3 length: 12
J gene: TRBJ2-3
V gene: TRBV19
CDR3 protein: ASRGEPGGLRQY

CDR3 length: 15
J gene: TRBJ2-5
V gene: TRBV18
CDR3 protein: ASSPSASGRAPETQY

CDR3 length: 13
J gene: TRBJ2-7
V gene: TRBV5-6
CDR3 protein: ASSLGGTGSYEQY

CDR3 length: 15
J gene: TRBJ2-5
V gene: TRBV7-8
CDR3 protein: ASSLRAPFTPQETQY

CDR3 length: 13
J gene: TRBJ1-1
V gene: TRBV4-3
CDR3 protein: ASSHRRRGYTEAF

CDR3 length: 14
J gene: TRBJ2-7
V gene: TRBV7-2
CDR3 protein: ASSNGTSGSGYEQY

CDR3 length: 11
J gene: TRBJ2-7
V gene: TRBV5-6
CDR3 protein: ASSRHPTYEQY

CDR3 length: 14
J gene: TRBJ2-7
V gene: TRBV19
CDR3 protein: ASSGRGRALSSEQY

CDR3 length: 13
J gene: TRBJ2-7
V gene: TRBV30
CDR3 protein: AWRITQGLSYEQY

CDR3 length: 14
J gene: TRBJ1-3
V gene: TRBV6-5
CDR3 protein: ASSYSRQGNGNTIY